The 29 T cell receptor beta chains listed next were all sequenced from one sample in a study of T-cell memory formation after mild COVID-19. Via MiXCR, TCRdb re-called the 5' RACE reads, giving one row per CDR3 protein. The data show some 250,000 distinct CDR3 sequences, with more than 8% seen just once and 22% held by the top ten. The sequenced sample consisted of PBMCs or a T cell subset sorted from them (not recorded which). These receptors came from a man between 18 and 29 years old who had mild COVID-19 (a few samples of this study predate the infection). Cell type and time point are not known.

This chain links TRBV7-2 with TRBJ1-1; 8 nucleotides line up with TRBD1. Per the germline V gene, CDR1 is SGHTA and CDR2 is FQGNSA. V lost 5 bases and J lost 3; bases outside the gene matches: 5. The CDR3 extends over 14 amino acids. In DNA form, the CDR3 reads TGTGCCAGCAGCCCCCGGACAGGGTACACTGAAGCTTTCTTT. Encoded protein: CASSPRTGYTEAFF.

This clonotype occurred a few times. The chain joins TRBV5-1 to TRBJ2-7, with D possibly TRBD1 on 6 matching bases. The CDR3 contains 14 residues. Germline loops: CDR1 SGHRS, CDR2 YFSETQ. The V gene lost 4 bases and the J gene lost 5 bases, with 16 bases spanning the gap. CDR3 DNA: TGCGCCAGCAGCCTGAGGGGACAAGAGGACGAGCAGTACTTC. Encoded protein: CASSLRGQEDEQYF.

The J gene is TRBJ2-5, the V gene TRBV6-6, with D possibly matching TRBD2 (5 bases). Germline V gene data show CDR1 as MNHNY and CDR2 as SVGAGI (reference sequence). The V gene lost 5 bases and the J gene lost 7 bases, with 11 bases spanning the gap. The CDR3 sequence is 12 residues long. The CDR3 sequence is CASSRDYLTQYF. In DNA, the CDR3 is TGTGCCAGCAGTAGAGACTATCTGACCCAGTACTTC.

In this sample, this clonotype turned up a few times. As DNA, the CDR3 is TGCGGATCCCGGGACGTTGCTAACTATGGCTACACCTTC. Its protein product is CGSRDVANYGYTF. This chain joins TRBV20-1 and TRBJ1-2, with a tentative D call TRBD1 (5 bases). The CDR3 runs to 13 residues. From germline, CDR1 is DFQATT and CDR2 SNEGSKA (reference sequence).

A few counts support this clonotype. The chain links TRBV7-6 to TRBJ2-1, with D possibly being TRBD2 (7 bases). The CDR3 length is 16 residues. Germline V gives CDR1 SGHVS, CDR2 FNYEAQ. V lost 3 bases and J 0 bases, leaving 12 bases between the germline ends. The CDR3 region has the DNA TGTGCCAGCAGCTTTGGCGGGGGCCACTCCTACAATGAGCAGTTCTTC. It encodes CASSFGGGHSYNEQFF.

Many counts were recorded for this clonotype. The CDR3 here is CASSQQGDQPQHF. CDR3 nucleotide sequence: TGCGCCAGCAGCCAACAGGGTGATCAGCCCCAGCATTTT. The gene calls are TRBV4-1 and TRBJ1-5, with a possible D match to TRBD1 (5 bases). From germline, CDR1 is MGHRA and CDR2 YSYEKL. This CDR3 has 13 amino acids. V dropped 2 bases and J dropped 5 bases, with 7 bases sitting between them.

The V call is TRBV27, the J call TRBJ2-1; no clear D. The V end lost 6 bases, the J end lost 6 bases, and 6 bases lay between the germline ends. The CDR3 extends over 11 amino acids. Germline V lookup: CDR1 MNHEY, CDR2 SMNVEV (reference sequence). CDR3 DNA: TGTGCCAGCAGGCTAACCAATGAGCAGTTCTTC. Residues: CASRLTNEQFF.

As regards this clonotype: Its ends do not fully match the called genes, so a read error is possible. The genes are TRBV5-6 and TRBJ1-2; 10 bases align to TRBD1. CDR1 and CDR2 from the germline V gene are SGHDT and YYEEEE. The CDR3 totals 15 residues. CDR3 bases: TGTGCCAGCACCTTGACCGGGACAGGGGTCTATGGCTACACCTTC. Its protein is CASTLTGTGVYGYTF.

The V call is TRBV14, the J call TRBJ2-3; possibly TRBD1 or TRBD2 for D (5 bases each). The CDR3 runs 15 residues. The V gene lost 3 bases and the J gene lost 0 bases, with 10 bases spanning the gap. CDR1 SGHDN and CDR2 FVKESK come from the germline V gene. CDR3 residues: CASSHLGESTDTQYF. In DNA, the CDR3 is TGTGCCAGCAGCCACCTGGGGGAGAGCACAGATACGCAGTATTTT. Based on the CDR3 plus reference TRBV14 and TRBJ2-3, the full variable domain is EAGVTQFPSHSVIEKGQTVTLRCDPISGHDNLYWYRRVMGKEIKFLLHFVKESKQDESGMPNNRFLAERTGGTYSTLKVQPAELEDSGVYFCASSHLGESTDTQYFGPGTRLTVL.

This clonotype was seen many times. The chain links TRBV20-1 to TRBJ2-4, with TRBD2 identical over 7 bases. This CDR3 has 10 amino acids. Germline V gene sequence: CDR1 DFQATT, CDR2 SNEGSKA (reference sequence). The ends lost 8 bases at V and 12 bases at J; junction bases unmatched: 7. This CDR3 is CSSERGSQYF. The CDR3 DNA sequence: TGCAGTAGCGAGCGGGGAAGTCAGTACTTC.

The chain has TRBV6-2 or TRBV6-3 and TRBJ1-1; weak D call: TRBD1 (5 bases). The ends were cut back, 2 bases at V and 3 bases at J, with 13 bases in the middle. The V gene's germline CDR1 is MNHEY and CDR2 SVGEGT. CDR3 size: 15 residues. The CDR3 sequence: CASSYPRAGDTEAFF. The CDR3 DNA sequence: TGTGCCAGCAGTTACCCCAGGGCTGGGGACACTGAAGCTTTCTTT.

At least ten counts were recorded for this clonotype. The CDR3 region has the DNA TGCGCCAGCAGCTTGGCCGGGAGGGGGGCCATTCAAGAGACCCAGTACTTC. Its protein product is CASSLAGRGAIQETQYF. The chain combines TRBV5-1 with TRBJ2-5; 8 bases are a match to TRBD2. Germline-derived CDR1 and CDR2 are SGHRS and YFSETQ. Trimming at V came to 0 bases and at J to 2 bases, leaving 9 bases not matched to a gene. This CDR3 is built from 17 residues. Supplemented by reference TRBV5-1 and TRBJ2-5, the full variable domain reads KAGVTQTPRYLIKTRGQQVTLSCSPISGHRSVSWYQQTPGQGLQFLFEYFSETQRNKGNFPGRFSGRQFSNSRSEMNVSTLELGDSALYLCASSLAGRGAIQETQYFGPGTRLLVL.

This clonotype was seen repeatedly, ten times or more. The chain joins TRBV6-5 to TRBJ1-4; no firm D call. Trimming took off 6 bases at V and 8 bases at J, with 16 bases between the two ends. CDR1 MNHEY and CDR2 SVGAGI come from the germline V gene. The CDR3 runs 14 residues. DNA for the CDR3: TGTGCCAGCAGGCCCTCGAGCCGCCGGGAAAAACTGTTTTTT. Translated: CASRPSSRREKLFF.

This clonotype was counted between two and nine times. V usage is TRBV7-2 and J usage is TRBJ1-1, with a possible D match to TRBD1 (5 bases). V lost 3 bases to trimming and J lost 5 bases, with 10 bases between them. From germline, CDR1 is SGHTA and CDR2 FQGNSA. The CDR3 totals 13 residues. CDR3 coding DNA: TGTGCCAGCAGCTTGGACATCGGGACTGAAGCTTTCTTT. Translating gives CASSLDIGTEAFF. The full variable domain, in which reference TRBV7-2 and TRBJ1-1 provide the parts outside the CDR3, is GAGVSQSPSNKVTEKGKDVELRCDPISGHTALYWYRQSLGQGLEFLIYFQGNSAPDKSGLPSDRFSAERTGGSVSTLTIQRTQQEDSAVYLCASSLDIGTEAFFGQGTRLTVV.

This clonotype was found many times. The chain couples TRBV5-1 to TRBJ2-7, with TRBD1 matching 10 bases. The V gene end was trimmed by 4 bases and the J gene end by 6 bases; junction bases not matched to a gene: 7. The CDR3 is made up of 14 amino acids. The germline CDR1 and CDR2 sequences are SGHRS and YFSETQ. CDR3 DNA: TGCGCCAGCAGCCCCGGACAGGGGGAATGCGAGCAGTACGTC. Translation gives CASSPGQGECEQYV.

The J gene is TRBJ1-5, the V gene TRBV27; D is possibly TRBD1 (6 bases). Looked up from germline, CDR1 is MNHEY and CDR2 is SMNVEV (reference sequence). Trimming removed 2 bases from V and 6 bases from J, with 8 bases in between. CDR3 length: 13 amino acids. CDR3 bases: TGTGCCAGCAGTTTAACAGGGACTCAGCCCCAGCATTTT. Translating it yields CASSLTGTQPQHF.

V usage is TRBV7-8 and J usage is TRBJ2-4; D gene ambiguous. Germline CDR1 and CDR2: SGHVS and FQNEAQ. CDR3 length: 16 amino acids. Trimming took off 3 bases at V and 0 bases at J, with 12 bases between the two ends. CDR3 sequence reads: CASSFERLLAKNIQYF. CDR3 DNA sequence: TGTGCCAGCAGCTTCGAAAGACTTCTAGCCAAAAACATTCAGTACTTC.

This clonotype was seen a few times. The CDR3 bases are TGCGCCAGCTGGATGGGACCTGACACAGATACGCAGTATTTT. It yields the protein CASWMGPDTDTQYF. This sequence joins TRBV5-1 and TRBJ2-3, with D perhaps assigned TRBD1 or TRBD2 (5 bases each). CDR3 size: 14 residues. V was clipped by 7 bases and J by 2 bases, with 14 bases between them. CDR1 is SGHRS and CDR2 is YFSETQ in the germline V gene.

The V gene is TRBV9, the J gene TRBJ1-1, with D maybe TRBD1 (6 bases). Per the germline V gene, CDR1 is SGDLS and CDR2 is YYNGEE. Trimming took 3 bases from V and 2 from J, leaving 17 bases between them. This CDR3 spans 16 amino acids. Here the CDR3 reads CASSERPQTGNTEAFF. The DNA of the CDR3 is TGTGCCAGCAGCGAGAGACCGCAGACAGGCAACACTGAAGCTTTCTTT.

The chain employs TRBV5-1 and TRBJ2-1; TRBD2 matches at 9 bases. The CDR3 runs 16 residues. Germline-derived CDR1 and CDR2 are SGHRS and YFSETQ. With 2 bases clipped from V and 4 bases from J, the junction kept 7 bases outside the gene matches. In nucleotides, the CDR3 is TGCGCCAGCAGCTTAGTTAGCGGGGGCAGTTACAATGAGCAGTTCTTC. Its translation: CASSLVSGGSYNEQFF.

This clonotype was seen ten or more times. The chain recombines TRBV6-5 with TRBJ1-2, with TRBD1 matching 7 bases. CDR1 and CDR2 (germline): MNHEY, SVGAGI. CDR3 length equals 17 residues. Losses at the gene ends were 5 bases for V and 4 bases for J; bases not matched to a gene: 16. The CDR3 is CASSITTGTYRSYGYTF. The CDR3 coding sequence is TGTGCCAGCAGTATAACGACAGGGACCTATAGATCCTATGGCTACACCTTC.

The chain combines TRBV28 with TRBJ2-2, with no clear D. V was shortened by 2 bases and J by 0 bases, with 1 base between the two germline ends. The CDR3 sequence is 13 residues long. The germline gives CDR1 MDHEN, CDR2 SYDVKM. CDR3 amino acids: CASSLPNTGELFF. CDR3 nucleotide sequence: TGTGCCAGCAGTTTACCGAACACCGGGGAGCTGTTTTTT.

Comment on this clonotype: The junction differs from germline at one of its ends, possibly a read error. This chain joins TRBV7-8 and TRBJ1-5; the match to TRBD1 covers 12 bases. Germline V gene sequence: CDR1 SGHVS, CDR2 FQNEAQ. The CDR3 runs to 17 residues. CDR3 protein: CASSAGQGAVGNQPQHF. CDR3 DNA: TGTGCCAGCAGCGCGGGACAGGGGGCAGTTGGCAATCAGCCCCAGCACTTT.

This clonotype showed up just a few times. CDR3 nucleotides: TGCGCCAGCAGCCAAGGAGACAGGGTGAGATCTGGCTACACCTTC. Its translation: CASSQGDRVRSGYTF. The chain is built from TRBV4-1 and TRBJ1-2, with 7 bases that match TRBD1. Germline V gives CDR1 MGHRA, CDR2 YSYEKL. This CDR3 region has 15 residues. Trimming took 1 base from V and 7 from J; bases not matched to a gene: 9.

This clonotype came up a few times. The chain recombines TRBV7-3 with TRBJ1-1; a possible D gene is TRBD1 (6 bases). Trimming took 5 bases from V and 2 from J, leaving 12 bases between them. Germline CDR1 and CDR2: SGHTA and FQGTGA. The CDR3 runs to 14 residues. The CDR3 reads CASSPYRVNTEAFF. CDR3 in DNA: TGTGCCAGCAGCCCGTACAGGGTTAACACTGAAGCTTTCTTT.

This chain joins TRBV6-1 and TRBJ2-2; no firm D call. Germline V gene lookup returns CDR1 MNHNS and CDR2 SASEGT. V was shortened by 7 bases and J by 4 bases, with 7 bases between the two germline ends. The CDR3 is made up of 12 amino acids. CDR3 in DNA: TGTGCCAGCACCAGTTCCACCGGGGAGCTGTTTTTT. This codes for CASTSSTGELFF.

The rearrangement joins TRBV7-6 to TRBJ1-5, with unresolved D. The germline gives CDR1 SGHVS, CDR2 FNYEAQ. The CDR3 is made up of 16 amino acids. The V gene lost 1 base and the J gene lost 0 bases, with 10 bases spanning the gap. The CDR3 nucleotides read TGTGCCAGCAGCTTAGGGCAAAGGATTAGCAATCAGCCCCAGCATTTT. It encodes CASSLGQRISNQPQHF.

This chain uses TRBV12-3 or TRBV12-4 with TRBJ2-7; D is uncertain. The CDR3 covers 13 residues. V was pared by 6 bases and J by 1 base, with 10 bases between. CDR3 amino acids: CASSYTESYEQYF. The CDR3 nucleotides read TGTGCCAGCAGCTACACCGAATCCTACGAGCAGTACTTC.

The V and J genes are TRBV29-1 and TRBJ2-1; 9 positions match TRBD2. J lost 9 bases, V lost 5 bases, and 11 bases had no gene match. The germline gives CDR1 SQVTM, CDR2 ANQGSEA. This CDR3 spans 14 amino acids. The CDR3 DNA follows: TGCAGCGTTCCTCCTAGCGGGGACCCATCTGAGCAGTTCTTC. The encoded protein is CSVPPSGDPSEQFF.